This section outlines one T cell receptor beta chain sequence together with its context. Its specificity is not known. These data come from a study of CD4 T cells in relation to SARS-CoV-2 and coronaviruses. Measured with immunoSEQ multiplex PCR; TCRdb has only the in-frame clones, and not every one. The profile covers around 28,000 clones, with roughly 69% appearing a single time and under 25% taken by the ten largest. Before the COVID-19 pandemic, during about 2011-2019, CD4+ T cells were taken from unexposed donors. The cells were cultured for approximately ten days before CD4+ T cells were isolated. This CDR3 spans 11 amino acids. The V gene lost 5 bases and the J gene lost 7 bases, with 8 bases spanning the gap. Germline CDR1 is SQVTM and CDR2 is ANQGSEA.

The material sequenced was CD4+ T cells from PBMCs, cultured in vitro. The gene calls are TRBV29-1 and TRBJ2-2; unclear D gene. This TCR was sampled from a human donor in good health. The CDR3 nucleotides read TGCAGCGTTACCGGCGGCGGGGAGCTGTTTTTT. It translates to CSVTGGGELFF.